This TCR beta chain was found in a study of shared T cell receptors in the human thymus. Sequenced by immunoSEQ multiplex PCR; TCRdb stores in-frame clones only, minus some. Here the sample spans hundreds of thousands of clones, 88% being singletons. The germline gives CDR1 LNHDA, CDR2 SQIVND (reference sequence). V was trimmed by 2 bases and J by 2 bases, leaving 12 bases between them. This CDR3 is built from 16 residues. This clone was found a few times. In addition, the sample was reused for a study of human thymus T cells. As reported in that work: Thymic tissue was derived from resections collected during corrective heart surgery. What appeared biased in thymic and blood repertoires was the usage of V and J genes.

The receptor's source is a boy less than two years old with a congenital heart defect. This sequence joins TRBV19 and TRBJ2-2; D remains ambiguous. Sample: thymocytes. The chain's CDR3 is CASSIPVQSNTGELFF. The CDR3 DNA is TGTGCCAGTAGTATACCTGTCCAGTCCAACACCGGGGAGCTGTTTTTT.